The rows below give T cell receptor beta chains drawn from one sample of a study of control samples from healthy donors and cancer patients. Clones were read by immunoSEQ multiplex PCR, and TCRdb kept only the in-frame ones, dropping some. Among about 120,000 clones listed, over 80% were seen once. The sequenced sample consisted of blood. These TCRs come from a woman aged 50 to 65 in good health. Both conserved end residues are part of each CDR3. D genes are given only for firm matches. Only part of the rows carry a size: once, few, many, or a class if the clone is expanded.

cdr3_length d_call j_call clone_size v_call cdr3_aa cdr3_nt
15 NA TRBJ1-3 NA TRBV5-1 CASSLVAGDGNTIYF TGCGCCAGCAGCTTGGTTGCAGGGGACGGAAACACCATATATTTT
16 TRBD1 TRBJ2-1 NA TRBV6-1 CASSVAGQGAYNEQFF TGTGCCAGCAGTGTTGCTGGCCAGGGGGCATACAATGAGCAGTTCTTC
13 TRBD1 TRBJ2-7 NA TRBV6-5 CATWTGLSYEQYF TGTGCCACCTGGACAGGGCTCTCCTACGAGCAGTACTTC
15 TRBD1 TRBJ1-2 few TRBV6-5 CATAIAGTGGYGYTF TGTGCCACCGCTATAGCCGGTACAGGGGGCTATGGCTACACCTTC
16 NA TRBJ2-2 once TRBV2 CASSEGPRDPTGELFF TGTGCCAGCAGTGAGGGCCCCAGGGATCCCACCGGGGAGCTGTTTTTT
15 NA TRBJ1-1 NA TRBV28 CASGLGAPGGTEAFF TGTGCCAGCGGATTGGGGGCCCCTGGGGGCACTGAAGCTTTCTTT
14 NA TRBJ1-5 once TRBV20-1 CSASFARSYQPQHF TGCAGTGCTAGTTTCGCCAGGTCCTATCAGCCCCAGCATTTT
15 TRBD1 TRBJ2-1 NA TRBV28 CASSQRTGSSDEQFF TGTGCCAGCAGCCAACGGACAGGTAGCAGCGATGAGCAGTTCTTC
16 TRBD2 TRBJ2-3 NA TRBV9 CASSEGLAGSTDTQYF TGTGCCAGCAGCGAGGGACTAGCGGGGAGCACAGATACGCAGTATTTT
13 NA TRBJ2-5 NA TRBV10-3 CAISGREWETQYF TGTGCCATCAGTGGGAGGGAATGGGAGACCCAGTACTTC
13 NA TRBJ2-3 NA TRBV6-5 CASSYRDTDTQYF TGTGCCAGCAGTTACAGGGATACAGATACGCAGTATTTT
15 NA TRBJ1-2 NA TRBV28 CASSPRRGQTYGYTF TGTGCCAGCAGCCCTCGACGAGGACAGACCTATGGCTACACCTTC
13 NA TRBJ1-2 NA TRBV10-3 CAISSRPAQGYTF TGTGCCATCAGTTCCCGGCCCGCTCAAGGCTACACCTTC
19 TRBD1 TRBJ1-2 NA TRBV5-1 CASSSRRQGDRTGNYGYTF TGCGCCAGCAGCTCCCGCAGACAGGGGGATCGGACGGGAAACTATGGCTACACCTTC
15 TRBD1 TRBJ1-5 NA TRBV7-8 CASSLRDRGNQPQHF TGTGCCAGCAGCCTAAGGGACAGGGGCAATCAGCCCCAGCATTTT
16 TRBD2 TRBJ2-7 NA TRBV19 CASSLIASGKTYEQYF TGTGCCAGTAGTCTGATCGCTAGCGGTAAAACCTACGAGCAGTACTTC
13 NA TRBJ2-7 NA TRBV28 CASSPPGLGEQYF TGTGCCAGCAGTCCGCCGGGGCTAGGAGAGCAGTACTTC
10 NA TRBJ1-2 NA TRBV30 CAWQGSGYTF TGTGCCTGGCAGGGTAGCGGCTACACCTTC
15 NA TRBJ1-5 NA TRBV2 CASIPGPGSNQPQHF TGTGCCAGCATCCCCGGGCCGGGCAGCAATCAGCCCCAGCATTTT
13 TRBD1 TRBJ1-5 NA TRBV28 CASSLEQGRPQHF TGTGCCAGCAGTTTAGAACAGGGGCGACCCCAGCATTTT
15 TRBD1 TRBJ1-3 NA TRBV9 CASSTGQGTGNTIYF TGTGCCAGCAGCACCGGACAGGGGACGGGAAACACCATATATTTT
14 NA TRBJ1-6 once TRBV7-2 CASSKTQTIITLHF TGTGCCAGCAGCAAGACTCAGACAATTATCACCCTCCACTTT
15 NA TRBJ1-6 NA TRBV10-3 CAISVSGQNNSPLHF TGTGCCATCAGTGTATCAGGACAAAATAATTCACCCCTCCACTTT
16 TRBD2 TRBJ2-3 NA TRBV30 CAWSVGCGSGSDTQYF TGTGCCTGGAGTGTAGGGTGCGGGAGCGGCTCAGATACGCAGTATTTT
13 NA TRBJ2-5 NA TRBV5-6 CASSLVSQETQYF TGTGCCAGCAGCTTGGTTAGTCAAGAGACCCAGTACTTC
15 NA TRBJ2-7 NA TRBV11-2 CASRRLAATYYEQYF TGTGCCAGCAGGCGGCTGGCCGCTACATACTACGAGCAGTACTTC
15 TRBD1 TRBJ1-2 NA TRBV6-5 CASTKVGQSTYGYTF TGTGCCAGCACCAAAGTGGGACAGTCTACCTATGGCTACACCTTC
15 NA TRBJ1-1 NA TRBV6-6 CASSARGIGLGEAFF TGTGCCAGCAGTGCAAGGGGGATAGGATTGGGTGAAGCTTTCTTT
15 TRBD2 TRBJ2-3 NA TRBV11-2 CASSLEWTSGNTQYF TGTGCCAGCAGCTTGGAGTGGACTAGCGGAAATACGCAGTATTTT
16 NA TRBJ2-7 NA TRBV10-2 CASSGPRELSEDEQYF TGCGCCAGCAGTGGGCCGAGGGAGCTTAGCGAGGACGAGCAGTACTTC
14 NA TRBJ2-3 NA TRBV5-1 CASSLDAITDTQYF TGCGCCAGCAGCTTGGACGCCATCACAGATACGCAGTATTTT
14 NA TRBJ1-4 NA TRBV18 CASSPLESMGKLFF TGTGCCAGCTCACCCCTGGAATCTATGGGAAAACTGTTTTTT
14 NA TRBJ1-1 NA TRBV3-1/TRBV3-2 CASSHRTPNTEAFF TGTGCCAGCAGCCACCGGACACCGAACACTGAAGCTTTCTTT
14 NA TRBJ1-2 NA TRBV2 CASSEYFGDYGYTF TGTGCCAGCAGTGAATACTTTGGGGACTATGGCTACACCTTC
13 NA TRBJ1-5 few TRBV18 CASSPNPGQPQHF TGTGCCAGCTCACCGAATCCGGGACAGCCCCAGCATTTT
16 TRBD1 TRBJ2-3 NA TRBV18 CASSPEGQGIADTQYF TGTGCCAGCTCCCCAGAGGGACAGGGGATCGCAGATACGCAGTATTTT
16 NA TRBJ2-2 NA TRBV10-3 CAISELAAQVSGELFF TGTGCCATCAGTGAGCTGGCGGCACAAGTATCCGGGGAGCTGTTTTTT
17 NA TRBJ1-2 NA TRBV28 CASSTPAGWDNNYGYTF TGTGCCAGCAGTACTCCTGCGGGCTGGGATAATAACTATGGCTACACCTTC
13 NA TRBJ1-1 NA TRBV5-5 CASSGEVNTEAFF TGTGCCAGCAGCGGAGAAGTGAACACTGAAGCTTTCTTT
16 TRBD2 TRBJ2-3 NA TRBV10-1 CASSILAAKGADTQYF TGCGCCAGCAGTATCCTAGCGGCGAAAGGAGCAGATACGCAGTATTTT
12 TRBD2 TRBJ2-1 NA TRBV6-4 CASSSAGGEQFF TGTGCCAGCAGTTCAGCCGGGGGGGAGCAGTTCTTC
15 NA TRBJ1-4 NA TRBV6-5 CASSYSWAPNEKLFF TGTGCCAGCAGTTACTCATGGGCTCCTAATGAAAAACTGTTTTTT
14 NA TRBJ1-6 NA TRBV19 CASSTKENNSPLHF TGTGCCAGTAGTACTAAAGAAAACAATTCACCCCTCCACTTT
16 NA TRBJ2-3 NA TRBV10-1 CASSDGAGQSTDTQYF TGCGCCAGCAGTGATGGAGCGGGACAGAGCACAGATACGCAGTATTTT